The sequence of this T cell receptor beta chain was determined in a study of blood T cell repertoires in COVID-19. Study summary: Acute-phase and convalescent COVID-19 samples originated in the United States, Italy and Spain. PBMCs, B-cell-depleted T cells, or T cells were the source of the cDNA or gDNA that made up the material.

Germline-derived CDR1 and CDR2 are SGHAT and FQNNGV. Trimming removed 1 base at V and 3 bases at J, with 10 bases between. This CDR3 region has 14 residues. The authors' processing: Counts of nucleated cells, estimated from reference gene primer amplification, were obtained. The repertoire was sequenced with immunoSEQ multiplex PCR; TCRdb's copy has only in-frame clones and lacks some. The DNA gave D and trimming, while V, J and clone size come from that table. The sample records under 200,000 clones, roughly 86% being singletons. The chain joins TRBV11-2 to TRBJ2-7, with D possibly being TRBD1 (5 bases). The receptor's source is a man aged 35-49 years with active or convalescent COVID-19. The sample comprised peripheral blood. The CDR3 here is CASSLAPQDYEQYF. CDR3 nucleotides: TGTGCCAGCAGCTTAGCGCCACAGGACTACGAGCAGTACTTC.